These 14 T cell receptor beta chains share one sample of origin, sequenced in a study of T cell repertoires in MIS-A myocarditis. The table came from immunoSEQ multiplex PCR; TCRdb's copy has only in-frame clones and leaves some out. This table has roughly 14,000 clones, 70% to 75% appearing once. Sequenced material: left ventricle heart tissue obtained at autopsy. The receptors come from a man younger than 30 with fulminant myocarditis from multisystem inflammatory syndrome in adults (MIS-A) after COVID-19.

There are a few counts of this clone. The gene calls are TRBV4-2 and TRBJ2-3, with 10 bases aligning to TRBD1. Trimming took 2 bases from V and 4 from J; bases not matched to a gene: 6. Germline CDR1 and CDR2: LGHNA and YNFKEQ. This CDR3 contains 16 residues. The CDR3: CASSQLHGQGADTQYF. For the CDR3, the DNA is TGTGCCAGCAGCCAACTCCATGGACAGGGGGCAGATACGCAGTATTTT.

This clone was detected only once. This chain connects TRBV5-6 to TRBJ1-2, with 9 positions matching TRBD1. Germline V gives CDR1 SGHDT, CDR2 YYEEEE. The junction had 11 bases not matched to a gene; V was cut back by 0 bases and J by 8 bases. The CDR3 has 16 residues. CDR3 sequence: CASSLAGGQGNEGYTF. In nucleotides, the CDR3 is TGTGCCAGCAGCTTGGCCGGAGGACAGGGGAATGAGGGCTACACCTTC.

V and J are TRBV27 and TRBJ2-7, with 10 bases identical to TRBD2. Trimming removed 4 bases from V and 0 bases from J; junction bases left unmatched: 12. Germline V lookup: CDR1 MNHEY, CDR2 SMNVEV (reference sequence). CDR3 length: 18 residues. The CDR3 DNA is TGTGCCAGCAGTTCCCCCCTGGCTAGCGGGGGAAGCTCCTACGAGCAGTACTTC. Residues: CASSSPLASGGSSYEQYF.

The rearrangement uses TRBV6-2 or TRBV6-3 and TRBJ2-3; tentative D call: TRBD2 (6 bases). This CDR3 region has 15 residues. CDR1 is MNHEY and CDR2 is SVGEGT in the germline V gene. With 8 bases removed from V and 2 bases from J, the gap between germline ends came to 17 bases. CDR3 nucleotide sequence: TGTGCCAGCCGCCCCGGGACTTTGGACACAGATACGCAGTATTTT. Translation gives CASRPGTLDTDTQYF.

This chain links TRBV6-5 with TRBJ1-3; TRBD1 might be the D (5 bases). Germline CDR1 is MNHEY and CDR2 is SVGAGI. Between the trimmed V and J ends, which lost 9 bases and 3 bases, there was a span of 12 bases. This CDR3 is 13 amino acids long. In nucleotides, the CDR3 is TGTGCCAGTCACCCGGGACGTGGAAACACCATATATTTT. This sequence encodes CASHPGRGNTIYF.

This clone appeared once. The chain carries TRBV7-8 and TRBJ1-4, with D unclear. The V gene's germline CDR1 is SGHVS and CDR2 FQNEAQ. The CDR3 totals 14 residues. The V gene lost 5 bases and the J gene lost 7 bases, with 14 bases spanning the gap. CDR3 nucleotides: TGTGCCAGCAGCCAACAGTCCAGTCTTGAAAAACTGTTTTTT. It yields the protein CASSQQSSLEKLFF.

J is TRBJ1-5 and V is TRBV7-9; D unresolved. This CDR3 is built from 14 residues. Germline V gene sequence: CDR1 SEHNR, CDR2 FQNEAQ (reference sequence). V lost 5 bases and J 2 bases, leaving 10 bases between the germline ends. The CDR3 sequence: CASSAGLGNQPQHF. The CDR3 coding sequence is TGTGCCAGCAGCGCGGGCTTGGGCAATCAGCCCCAGCATTTT.

The rearrangement links TRBV6-6 to TRBJ2-7; the D gene is possibly TRBD2 (5 bases). The CDR3 spans 15 residues. Per the germline V gene, CDR1 is MNHNY and CDR2 is SVGAGI (reference sequence). Trimming took 2 bases from V and 5 from J, leaving 16 bases between them. CDR3 sequence reads: CASSYERPFPDEQYF. As DNA, the CDR3 is TGTGCCAGCAGTTACGAGCGGCCCTTCCCCGACGAGCAGTACTTC.

J is TRBJ2-1 and V is TRBV28; tentative D call: TRBD2 (6 bases). Trimming took 6 bases from V and 2 from J, leaving 11 bases between them. Germline V gene data show CDR1 as MDHEN and CDR2 as SYDVKM. This CDR3 comprises 14 residues. The CDR3 DNA is TGTGCCAGCAGGGGGCGGGACCCCTACAATGAGCAGTTCTTC. Translation gives CASRGRDPYNEQFF.

V and J are TRBV6-1 and TRBJ2-7, with a tentative D call TRBD1 (6 bases). Trimming removed 1 base from V and 2 bases from J, with 12 bases in between. Per germline, CDR1 MNHNS and CDR2 SASEGT. CDR3 length equals 15 residues. CDR3 nucleotides: TGTGCCAGCAGTGAAGGACAGGTGGGCCCCTACGAGCAGTACTTC. It is translated as CASSEGQVGPYEQYF.

This chain connects TRBV11-2 to TRBJ1-6; D call uncertain. V was clipped by 1 base and J by 4 bases, with 11 bases between them. The CDR3 has 16 amino acids. CDR1 is SGHAT, CDR2 FQNNGV, per germline. The CDR3 loop reads CASSLGPTEYNSPLHF. For the CDR3, the DNA is TGTGCCAGCAGCTTAGGGCCCACGGAATATAATTCACCCCTCCACTTT.

The rearrangement links TRBV27 to TRBJ2-7, with D possibly matching TRBD2 (5 bases). V was clipped by 4 bases and J by 7 bases, with 14 bases between them. Germline V gene sequence: CDR1 MNHEY, CDR2 SMNVEV (reference sequence). CDR3 length: 13 amino acids. The CDR3: CASSSGSGQEQYF. CDR3 DNA sequence: TGTGCCAGCAGTTCGGGATCCGGGCAGGAGCAGTACTTC.

The CDR3 DNA reads as TGTGCCTGGAGTAGGACAGGATATGTGGGCGGTGGGACCCAGTACTTC. Its protein product is CAWSRTGYVGGGTQYF. The J gene is TRBJ2-5, the V gene TRBV30; 7 bases match TRBD1. CDR1 GTSNPN and CDR2 SVGIG come from the germline V gene (reference sequence). The CDR3 runs 16 residues. Trimming took 2 bases from V and 7 from J; bases not matched to a gene: 16.

The chain's CDR3 is CASSVGTATGELFF. Written as DNA, the CDR3 is TGTGCCAGCAGTGTAGGGACAGCGACCGGGGAGCTGTTTTTT. The chain joins TRBV2 to TRBJ2-2; 7 positions agree with TRBD1. The CDR3 covers 14 residues. The trim removed 4 bases at V and 5 bases at J, leaving 4 bases unmatched. The germline V gene has CDR1 SNHLY and CDR2 FYNNEI.